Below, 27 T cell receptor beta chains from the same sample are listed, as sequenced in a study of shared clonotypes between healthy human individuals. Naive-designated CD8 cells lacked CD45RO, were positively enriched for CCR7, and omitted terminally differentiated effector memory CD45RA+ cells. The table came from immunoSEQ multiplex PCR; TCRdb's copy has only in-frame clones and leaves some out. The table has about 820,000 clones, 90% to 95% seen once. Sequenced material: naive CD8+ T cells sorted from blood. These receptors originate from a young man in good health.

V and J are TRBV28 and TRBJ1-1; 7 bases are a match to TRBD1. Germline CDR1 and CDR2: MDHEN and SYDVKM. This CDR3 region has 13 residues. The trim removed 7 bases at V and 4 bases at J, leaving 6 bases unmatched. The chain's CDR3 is CASKPTGTTEAFF. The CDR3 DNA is TGTGCCAGCAAACCGACAGGGACCACTGAAGCTTTCTTT.

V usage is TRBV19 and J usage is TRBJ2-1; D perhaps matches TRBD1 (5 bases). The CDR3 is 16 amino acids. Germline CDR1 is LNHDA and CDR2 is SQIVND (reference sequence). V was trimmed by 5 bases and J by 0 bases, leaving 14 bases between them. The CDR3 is CASSLQAPSSYNEQFF. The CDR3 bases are TGTGCCAGTAGTTTACAGGCCCCGAGCTCCTACAATGAGCAGTTCTTC. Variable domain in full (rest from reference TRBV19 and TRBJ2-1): DGGITQSPKYLFRKEGQNVTLSCEQNLNHDAMYWYRQDPGQGLRLIYYSQIVNDFQKGDIAEGYSVSREKKESFPLTVTSAQKNPTAFYLCASSLQAPSSYNEQFFGPGTRLTVL.

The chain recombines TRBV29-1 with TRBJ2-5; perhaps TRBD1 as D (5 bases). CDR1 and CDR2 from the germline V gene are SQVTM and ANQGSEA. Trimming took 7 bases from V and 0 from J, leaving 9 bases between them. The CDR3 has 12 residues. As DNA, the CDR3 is TGCAGCGCGTTCAGGGACCAAGAGACCCAGTACTTC. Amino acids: CSAFRDQETQYF. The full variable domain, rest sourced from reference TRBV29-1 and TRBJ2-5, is SAVISQKPSRDICQRGTSLTIQCQVDSQVTMMFWYRQQPGQSLTLIATANQGSEATYESGFVIDKFPISRPNLTFSTLTVSNMSPEDSSIYLCSAFRDQETQYFGPGTRLLVL.

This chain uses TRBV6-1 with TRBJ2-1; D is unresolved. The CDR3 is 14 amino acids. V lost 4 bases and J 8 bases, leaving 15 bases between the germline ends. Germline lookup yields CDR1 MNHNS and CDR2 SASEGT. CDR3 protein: CASSVSPTVDEQFF. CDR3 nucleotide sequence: TGTGCCAGCAGTGTCTCTCCGACTGTGGATGAGCAGTTCTTC.

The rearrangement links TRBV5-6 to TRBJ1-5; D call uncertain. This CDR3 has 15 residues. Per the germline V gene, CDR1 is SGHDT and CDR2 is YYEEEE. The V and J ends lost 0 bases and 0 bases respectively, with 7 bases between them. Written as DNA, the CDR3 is TGTGCCAGCAGCTTGGCGGCGGATAGCAATCAGCCCCAGCATTTT. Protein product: CASSLAADSNQPQHF. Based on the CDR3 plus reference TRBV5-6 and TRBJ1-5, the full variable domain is DAGVTQSPTHLIKTRGQQVTLRCSPKSGHDTVSWYQQALGQGPQFIFQYYEEEERQRGNFPDRFSGHQFPNYSSELNVNALLLGDSALYLCASSLAADSNQPQHFGDGTRLSIL.

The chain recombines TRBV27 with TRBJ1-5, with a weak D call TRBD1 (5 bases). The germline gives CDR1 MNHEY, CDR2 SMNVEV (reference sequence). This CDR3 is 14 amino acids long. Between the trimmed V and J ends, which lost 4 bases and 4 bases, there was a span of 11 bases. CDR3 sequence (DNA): TGTGCCAGCAGTTCCCTGGGGCTAAATCAGCCCCAGCATTTT. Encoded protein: CASSSLGLNQPQHF.

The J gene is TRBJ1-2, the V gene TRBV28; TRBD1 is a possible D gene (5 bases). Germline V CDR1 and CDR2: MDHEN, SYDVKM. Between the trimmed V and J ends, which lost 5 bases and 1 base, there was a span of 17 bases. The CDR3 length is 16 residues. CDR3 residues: CASSPDPTRVNYGYTF. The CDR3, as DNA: TGTGCCAGCAGTCCCGACCCCACCAGGGTTAACTATGGCTACACCTTC.

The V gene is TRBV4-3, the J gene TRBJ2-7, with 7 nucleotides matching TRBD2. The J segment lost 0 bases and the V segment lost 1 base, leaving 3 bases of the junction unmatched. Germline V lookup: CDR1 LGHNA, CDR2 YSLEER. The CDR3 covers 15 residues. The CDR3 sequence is CASSQVAGSSYEQYF. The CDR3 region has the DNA TGCGCCAGCAGCCAAGTAGCGGGTTCCTCCTACGAGCAGTACTTC.

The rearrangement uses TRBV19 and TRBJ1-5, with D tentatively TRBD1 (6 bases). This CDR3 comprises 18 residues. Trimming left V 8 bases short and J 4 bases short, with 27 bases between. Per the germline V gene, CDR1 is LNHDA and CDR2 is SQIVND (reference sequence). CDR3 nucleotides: TGTGCCAGTGGGGGAGGGGACACCCTCGATCTGAGTAATCAGCCCCAGCATTTT. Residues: CASGGGDTLDLSNQPQHF. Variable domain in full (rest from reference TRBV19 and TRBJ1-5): DGGITQSPKYLFRKEGQNVTLSCEQNLNHDAMYWYRQDPGQGLRLIYYSQIVNDFQKGDIAEGYSVSREKKESFPLTVTSAQKNPTAFYLCASGGGDTLDLSNQPQHFGDGTRLSIL.

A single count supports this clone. CDR3 sequence (DNA): TGTGCCAGCAGTTTACTGACGGGGGCGGCTAATGAAAAACTGTTTTTT. Residues: CASSLLTGAANEKLFF. The chain couples TRBV27 to TRBJ1-4, with a tentative D call TRBD1 (6 bases). The CDR3 runs 16 residues. Trimming stripped 2 bases from V and 3 bases from J, with 13 bases between. Germline lookup yields CDR1 MNHEY and CDR2 SMNVEV (reference sequence).

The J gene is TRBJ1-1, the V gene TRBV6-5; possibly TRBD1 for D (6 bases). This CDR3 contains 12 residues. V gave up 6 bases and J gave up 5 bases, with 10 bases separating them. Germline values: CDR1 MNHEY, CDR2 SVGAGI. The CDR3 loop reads CASSPTGTEAFF. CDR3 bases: TGTGCCAGCAGCCCCACAGGGACTGAAGCTTTCTTT.

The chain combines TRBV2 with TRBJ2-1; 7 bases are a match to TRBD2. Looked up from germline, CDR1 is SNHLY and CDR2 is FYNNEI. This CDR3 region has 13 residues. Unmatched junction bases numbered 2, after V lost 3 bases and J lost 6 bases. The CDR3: CASSDWTSNEQFF. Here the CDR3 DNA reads TGTGCCAGCAGTGACTGGACTAGCAATGAGCAGTTCTTC.

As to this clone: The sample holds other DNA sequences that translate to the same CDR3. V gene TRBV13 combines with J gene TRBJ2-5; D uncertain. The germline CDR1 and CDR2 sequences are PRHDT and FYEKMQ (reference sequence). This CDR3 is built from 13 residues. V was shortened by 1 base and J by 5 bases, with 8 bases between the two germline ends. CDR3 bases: TGTGCCAGCAGCTTAGAGGGTCCGGAGACCCAGTACTTC. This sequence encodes CASSLEGPETQYF.

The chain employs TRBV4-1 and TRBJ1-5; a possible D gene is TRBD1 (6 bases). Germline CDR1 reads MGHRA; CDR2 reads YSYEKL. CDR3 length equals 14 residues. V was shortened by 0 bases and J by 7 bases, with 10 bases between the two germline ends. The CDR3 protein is CASSQDPGAQPQHF. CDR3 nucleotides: TGCGCCAGCAGCCAAGATCCAGGGGCACAGCCCCAGCATTTT.

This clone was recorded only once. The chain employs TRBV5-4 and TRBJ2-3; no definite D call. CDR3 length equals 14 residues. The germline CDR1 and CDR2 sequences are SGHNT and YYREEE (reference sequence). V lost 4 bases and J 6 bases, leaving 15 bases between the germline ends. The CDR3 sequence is CASSPPEPGDTQYF. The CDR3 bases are TGTGCCAGCAGCCCTCCGGAACCGGGCGATACGCAGTATTTT.

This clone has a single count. CDR3 in amino acids: CASSQVRLGYGEQFF. In DNA form, the CDR3 reads TGCGCCAGCAGCCAAGTGAGGTTAGGGTACGGTGAGCAGTTCTTC. The rearrangement joins TRBV4-1 to TRBJ2-1; no clear D. Trimming removed 1 base from V and 9 bases from J, with 16 bases in between. There are 15 residues in the CDR3. Germline CDR1 is MGHRA and CDR2 is YSYEKL.

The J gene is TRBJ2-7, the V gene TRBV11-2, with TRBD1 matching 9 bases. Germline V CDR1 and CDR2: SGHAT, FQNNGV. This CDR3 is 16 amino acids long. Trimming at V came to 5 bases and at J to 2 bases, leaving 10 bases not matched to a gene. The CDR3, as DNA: TGTGCCAGCAGCCCGGACAGGGGCCCTACGACCTACGAGCAGTACTTC. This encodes CASSPDRGPTTYEQYF.

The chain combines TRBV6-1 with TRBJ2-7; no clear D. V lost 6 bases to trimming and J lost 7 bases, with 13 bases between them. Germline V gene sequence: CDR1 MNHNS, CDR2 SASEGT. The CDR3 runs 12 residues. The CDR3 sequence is CASSDISVEQYF. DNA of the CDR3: TGTGCCAGCAGCGACATCTCGGTGGAGCAGTACTTC.

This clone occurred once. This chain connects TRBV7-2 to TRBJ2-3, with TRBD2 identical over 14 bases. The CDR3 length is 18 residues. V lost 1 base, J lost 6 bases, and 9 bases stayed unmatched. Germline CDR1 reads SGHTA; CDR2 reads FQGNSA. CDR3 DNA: TGTGCCAGCAGCTTAGTAGGGGGGACTAGCGGGAGTTTGGATACGCAGTATTTT. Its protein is CASSLVGGTSGSLDTQYF.

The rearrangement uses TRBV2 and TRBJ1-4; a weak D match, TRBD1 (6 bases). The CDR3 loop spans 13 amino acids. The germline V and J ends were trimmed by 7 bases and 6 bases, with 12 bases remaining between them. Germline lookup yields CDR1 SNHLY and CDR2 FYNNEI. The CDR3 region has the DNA TGTGCCAGCACCGAGTGGACAGATGAAAAACTGTTTTTT. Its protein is CASTEWTDEKLFF.

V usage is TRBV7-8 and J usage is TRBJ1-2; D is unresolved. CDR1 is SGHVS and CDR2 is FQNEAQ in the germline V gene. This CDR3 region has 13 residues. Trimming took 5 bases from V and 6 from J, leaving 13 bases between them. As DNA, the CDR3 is TGTGCCAGCAGCCACAAAGGGTATAATGGCTACACCTTC. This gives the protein CASSHKGYNGYTF.

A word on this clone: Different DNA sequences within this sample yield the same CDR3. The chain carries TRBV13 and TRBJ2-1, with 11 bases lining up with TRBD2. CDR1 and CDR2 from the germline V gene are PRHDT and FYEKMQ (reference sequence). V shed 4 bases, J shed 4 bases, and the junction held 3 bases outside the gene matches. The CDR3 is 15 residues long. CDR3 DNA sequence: TGTGCCAGCAGCTCAGGACTAGCGGGTTACAATGAGCAGTTCTTC. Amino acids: CASSSGLAGYNEQFF. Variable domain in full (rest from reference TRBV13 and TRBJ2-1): AAGVIQSPRHLIKEKRETATLKCYPIPRHDTVYWYQQGPGQDPQFLISFYEKMQSDKGSIPDRFSAQQFSDYHSELNMSSLELGDSALYFCASSSGLAGYNEQFFGPGTRLTVL.

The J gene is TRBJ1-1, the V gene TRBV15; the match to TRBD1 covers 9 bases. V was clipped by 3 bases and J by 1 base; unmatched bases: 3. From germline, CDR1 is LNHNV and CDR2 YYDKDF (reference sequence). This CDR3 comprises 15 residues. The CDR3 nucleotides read TGTGCCACCAGCAGTCAACAGGGGGCGAACACTGAAGCTTTCTTT. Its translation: CATSSQQGANTEAFF.

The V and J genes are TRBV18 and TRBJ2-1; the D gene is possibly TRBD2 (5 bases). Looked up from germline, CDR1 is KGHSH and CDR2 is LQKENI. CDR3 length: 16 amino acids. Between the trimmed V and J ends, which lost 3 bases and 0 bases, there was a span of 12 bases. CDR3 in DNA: TGTGCCAGCTCACCGACTATCTCGAGCTCCTACAATGAGCAGTTCTTC. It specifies CASSPTISSSYNEQFF.

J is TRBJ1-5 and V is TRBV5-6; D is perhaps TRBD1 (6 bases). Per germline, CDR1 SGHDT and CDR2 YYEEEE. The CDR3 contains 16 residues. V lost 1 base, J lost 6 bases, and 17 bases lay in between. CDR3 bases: TGTGCCAGCAGCTTGTATAGGTTGGGGGGCCGTCAGCCCCAGCATTTT. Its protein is CASSLYRLGGRQPQHF. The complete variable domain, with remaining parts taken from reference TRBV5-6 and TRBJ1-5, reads DAGVTQSPTHLIKTRGQQVTLRCSPKSGHDTVSWYQQALGQGPQFIFQYYEEEERQRGNFPDRFSGHQFPNYSSELNVNALLLGDSALYLCASSLYRLGGRQPQHFGDGTRLSIL.

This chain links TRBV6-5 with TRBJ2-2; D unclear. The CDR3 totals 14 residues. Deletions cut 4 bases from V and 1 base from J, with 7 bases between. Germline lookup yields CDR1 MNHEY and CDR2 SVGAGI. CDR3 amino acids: CASSLQLNTGELFF. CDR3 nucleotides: TGTGCCAGCAGTTTGCAATTGAACACCGGGGAGCTGTTTTTT.

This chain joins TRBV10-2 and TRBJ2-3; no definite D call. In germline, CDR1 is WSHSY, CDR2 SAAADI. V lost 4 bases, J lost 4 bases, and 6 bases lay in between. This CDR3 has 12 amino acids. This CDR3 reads CASSVGADTQYF. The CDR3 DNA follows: TGCGCCAGCAGTGTGGGTGCAGATACGCAGTATTTT.